One sample yielded the 14 T cell receptor beta chains listed below, sequenced in a study of T cell changes during pregnancy in multiple sclerosis. TCRdb's copy holds only in-frame clones and misses some; the assay was immunoSEQ multiplex PCR. The table has roughly 42,000 clones, 89% seen once. Sequenced here: CD4+ T cells from peripheral blood mononuclear cells, sampled in the first trimester of pregnancy. These receptors all come from a female donor with multiple sclerosis, enrolled in a pregnancy study.

CDR3 in amino acids: CSATGGTDTQYF. The CDR3 DNA sequence: TGCAGCGCCACGGGGGGCACAGATACGCAGTATTTT. The chain is built from TRBV29-1 and TRBJ2-3; D may be TRBD2 (6 bases). Trimming took off 7 bases at V and 1 base at J, with 9 bases between the two ends. The V gene's germline CDR1 is SQVTM and CDR2 ANQGSEA. This CDR3 is 12 amino acids long.

The rearrangement joins TRBV10-2 to TRBJ2-2; 8 positions match TRBD1. This CDR3 is built from 14 residues. CDR1 is WSHSY, CDR2 SAAADI, per germline. J gave up 7 bases and V 11 bases, and 12 bases lay outside the gene matches. This CDR3 reads CASKDQGAVGELFF. The CDR3 DNA sequence: TGCGCCTCAAAGGACCAGGGGGCAGTCGGGGAGCTGTTTTTT.

The gene calls are TRBV6-5 and TRBJ2-7; tentatively, D is TRBD1 (7 bases). CDR1 and CDR2 (germline): MNHEY, SVGAGI. V was cut by 0 bases and J by 1 base, with 10 bases left in between. CDR3 length: 15 amino acids. The CDR3 protein is CASSYSQGGSYEQYF. CDR3 DNA sequence: TGTGCCAGCAGTTACTCTCAGGGGGGATCCTACGAGCAGTACTTC.

The table lists this clone with a count of one. The V call is TRBV7-2, the J call TRBJ2-2; D possibly corresponds to TRBD2 (5 bases). Germline V lookup: CDR1 SGHTA, CDR2 FQGNSA. With 5 bases removed from V and 7 bases from J, the gap between germline ends came to 20 bases. The CDR3 contains 16 residues. The CDR3 DNA sequence: TGTGCCAGCAGCCCTCGGGCGGGTGGCCCGGGCGGGGAGCTGTTTTTT. Its protein is CASSPRAGGPGGELFF.

The CDR3 DNA follows: TGTGCCAGCAGCTTAAACGGGAACTATGGCTACACCTTC. The encoded protein is CASSLNGNYGYTF. The chain employs TRBV11-2 and TRBJ1-2, with D unclear. V was shortened by 2 bases and J by 2 bases, with 6 bases between the two germline ends. CDR3 length equals 13 residues. The germline V gene has CDR1 SGHAT and CDR2 FQNNGV. The full variable domain, in which reference TRBV11-2 and TRBJ1-2 provide the parts outside the CDR3, is EAGVAQSPRYKIIEKRQSVAFWCNPISGHATLYWYQQILGQGPKLLIQFQNNGVVDDSQLPKDRFSAERLKGVDSTLKIQPAKLEDSAVYLCASSLNGNYGYTFGSGTRLTVV.

The chain carries TRBV9 and TRBJ2-3; the match to TRBD2 covers 9 bases. This CDR3 is built from 17 residues. CDR1 is SGDLS, CDR2 YYNGEE, per germline. V lost 0 bases and J lost 1; bases outside the gene matches: 6. The CDR3: CASSVAVLAGRTDTQYF. The DNA for the CDR3 is TGTGCCAGCAGCGTAGCTGTTCTAGCGGGGCGCACAGATACGCAGTATTTT.

This sequence joins TRBV6-5 and TRBJ1-5; 8 positions agree with TRBD1. Per germline, CDR1 MNHEY and CDR2 SVGAGI. Trimming at V came to 6 bases and at J to 8 bases, leaving 9 bases not matched to a gene. This CDR3 has 14 amino acids. The CDR3 sequence: CASRGDRWMEPQHF. In DNA form, the CDR3 reads TGTGCCAGCAGGGGGGACAGGTGGATGGAGCCCCAGCATTTT.

This clone showed up just a few times. The rearrangement uses TRBV5-5 and TRBJ2-1, with TRBD2 identical over 10 bases. The CDR3 sequence is 17 residues long. The germline V gene encodes CDR1 SGHKS and CDR2 YYEKEE (reference sequence). V lost 0 bases and J lost 0; bases outside the gene matches: 3. This chain's CDR3 is CASSLELAGISYNEQFF. The CDR3, as DNA: TGTGCCAGCAGCTTGGAACTAGCGGGAATCTCCTACAATGAGCAGTTCTTC.

The chain joins TRBV19 to TRBJ2-7; a weak D match, TRBD2 (7 bases). Germline values: CDR1 LNHDA, CDR2 SQIVND (reference sequence). The CDR3 is 18 residues long. V lost 3 bases and J 2 bases, leaving 23 bases between the germline ends. CDR3: CASSIERDTYTGPYEQYF. As DNA, the CDR3 is TGTGCCAGTAGTATCGAGCGGGACACTTATACCGGCCCCTACGAGCAGTACTTC.

The chain carries TRBV5-5 and TRBJ2-1, with D perhaps TRBD2 (5 bases). The V end was cut by 0 bases, the J end by 0 bases, with 7 bases between. Germline V gene lookup returns CDR1 SGHKS and CDR2 YYEKEE (reference sequence). The CDR3 spans 15 residues. The CDR3 spells CASSLEGSSYNEQFF. The CDR3 DNA is TGTGCCAGCAGCTTGGAAGGGAGCTCCTACAATGAGCAGTTCTTC. The variable domain in full, with the rest retrieved from reference TRBV5-5 and TRBJ2-1, is DAGVTQSPTHLIKTRGQQVTLRCSPISGHKSVSWYQQVLGQGPQFIFQYYEKEERGRGNFPDRFSARQFPNYSSELNVNALLLGDSALYLCASSLEGSSYNEQFFGPGTRLTVL.

In this sample, this clone turned up once. V usage is TRBV7-9 and J usage is TRBJ2-7; D possibly corresponds to TRBD2 (6 bases). With 0 bases removed from V and 6 bases from J, the gap between germline ends came to 18 bases. Looked up from germline, CDR1 is SEHNR and CDR2 is FQNEAQ (reference sequence). This CDR3 is built from 16 residues. The DNA of the CDR3 is TGTGCCAGCAGCTTAGCGGGCGGCGGGATAAGATCCGAGCAGTACTTC. Protein sequence: CASSLAGGGIRSEQYF. The whole variable domain, filled in from reference TRBV7-9 and TRBJ2-7, reads DTGVSQNPRHKITKRGQNVTFRCDPISEHNRLYWYRQTLGQGPEFLTYFQNEAQLEKSRLLSDRFSAERPKGSFSTLEIQRTEQGDSAMYLCASSLAGGGIRSEQYFGPGTRLTVT.

The chain links TRBV29-1 to TRBJ2-7; 9 bases line up with TRBD2. J lost 3 bases, V lost 6 bases, and 6 bases had no gene match. The CDR3 consists of 13 residues. Germline loops: CDR1 SQVTM, CDR2 ANQGSEA. CDR3 residues: CSVSQTSGYEQYF. In DNA form, the CDR3 reads TGCAGCGTCTCGCAGACTAGCGGCTACGAGCAGTACTTC.

This chain connects TRBV28 to TRBJ1-2, with 9 positions matching TRBD1. The trim removed 2 bases at V and 4 bases at J, leaving 8 bases unmatched. This CDR3 contains 16 residues. CDR1 is MDHEN, CDR2 SYDVKM, per germline. The CDR3 region has the DNA TGTGCCAGCAGTTTAGGGGACAGGGTCCTTTTCTATGGCTACACCTTC. This codes for CASSLGDRVLFYGYTF.

This chain joins TRBV5-1 and TRBJ2-1; 10 bases match TRBD1. Unmatched junction bases numbered 5, after V lost 7 bases and J lost 1 base. The germline V gene has CDR1 SGHRS and CDR2 YFSETQ. The CDR3 extends over 15 amino acids. The CDR3 region is CASGGDRGSYNEQFF. The CDR3, as DNA: TGCGCCAGCGGGGGGGACAGGGGTTCCTACAATGAGCAGTTCTTC.